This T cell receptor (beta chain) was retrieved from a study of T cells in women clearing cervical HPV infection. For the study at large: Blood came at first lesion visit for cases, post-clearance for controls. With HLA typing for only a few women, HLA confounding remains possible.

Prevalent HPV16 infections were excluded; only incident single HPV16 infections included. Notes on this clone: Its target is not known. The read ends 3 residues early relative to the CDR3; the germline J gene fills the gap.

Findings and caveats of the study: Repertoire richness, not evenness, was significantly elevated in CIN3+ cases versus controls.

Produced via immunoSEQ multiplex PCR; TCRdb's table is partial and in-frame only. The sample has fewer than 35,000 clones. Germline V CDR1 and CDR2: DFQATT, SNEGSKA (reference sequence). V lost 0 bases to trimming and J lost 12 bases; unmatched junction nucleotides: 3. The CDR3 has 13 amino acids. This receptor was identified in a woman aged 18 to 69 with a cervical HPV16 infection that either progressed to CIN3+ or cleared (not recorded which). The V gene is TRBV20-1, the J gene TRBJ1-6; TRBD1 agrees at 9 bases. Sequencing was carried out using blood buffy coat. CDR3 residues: CSARETGGRPLHF. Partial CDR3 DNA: TGCAGTGCTAGAGAGACAGGGGGACGACCC.